What follows describes a single TCR beta chain. Its cognate antigen is unknown. This sequence may be a read error, since a much larger clone differs from it by one base. Recently diagnosed hyperthyroidism of less than 2 months' duration affected patients aged 18 to 65. The data were obtained in a study of T cells in Graves' hyperthyroidism and ophthalmopathy. General study findings and limits: Model-based prediction identified ophthalmopathy a median about 7 months prior to its onset. Most thyroid-expanded clonotypes above 0.001 were also found in blood.

Amplification targeted TCR beta CDR3 regions from RNA transcripts. Researchers ran a first-round RT-PCR on the TCR CDR3 using the HTBI primer set. TCRdb analysed the multiplex PCR reads with MiXCR anew, one entry per CDR3 protein. The table includes approximately 95,000 distinct CDR3 sequences, 35% to 50% detected once. CDR3 size: 17 residues. In germline, CDR1 is MNHNS, CDR2 SASEGT. The sequence derives from a woman in her twenties or thirties with Graves' hyperthyroidism. The sequenced sample was peripheral blood or thyroid tissue (not recorded which). The chain has TRBV6-1 and TRBJ1-1; no firm D call. CDR3 loop: CASGERHSGSVGTEAFF. The DNA for the CDR3 is TGTGCCAGCGGTGAACGCCACAGTGGGAGCGTGGGCACTGAAGCTTTCTTT.